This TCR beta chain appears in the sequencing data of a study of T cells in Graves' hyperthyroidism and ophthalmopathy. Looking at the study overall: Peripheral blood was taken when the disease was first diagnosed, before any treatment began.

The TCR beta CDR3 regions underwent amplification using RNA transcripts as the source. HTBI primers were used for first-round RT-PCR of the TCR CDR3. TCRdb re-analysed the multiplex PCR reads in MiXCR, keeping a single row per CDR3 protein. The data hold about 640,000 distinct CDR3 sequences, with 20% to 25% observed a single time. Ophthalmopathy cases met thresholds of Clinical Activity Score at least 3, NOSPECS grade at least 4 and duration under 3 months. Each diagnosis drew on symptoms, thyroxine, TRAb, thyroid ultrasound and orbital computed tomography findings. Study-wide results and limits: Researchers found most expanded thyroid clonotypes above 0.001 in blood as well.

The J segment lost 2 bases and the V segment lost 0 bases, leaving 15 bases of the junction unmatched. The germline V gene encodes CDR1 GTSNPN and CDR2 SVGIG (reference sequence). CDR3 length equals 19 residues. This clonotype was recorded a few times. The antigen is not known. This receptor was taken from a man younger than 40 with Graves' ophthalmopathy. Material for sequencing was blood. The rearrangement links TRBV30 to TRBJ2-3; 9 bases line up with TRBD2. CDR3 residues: CAWSVRVSSGTRDTDTQYF. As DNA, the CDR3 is TGTGCCTGGAGTGTACGGGTGTCTAGCGGGACCAGGGACACAGATACGCAGTATTTT.